Given below is one TCR beta chain in context. This specimen comes from a study of OX40 agonist ivuxolimab in advanced cancers. The data were produced by immunoSEQ multiplex PCR, yet TCRdb's version contains in-frame clones alone and is incomplete. Of approximately 63,000 clones listed, more than 80% are singletons. The V segment lost 4 bases and the J segment 5 bases; nucleotides outside the gene matches: 0. Germline loops: CDR1 KGHSH, CDR2 LQKENI. This CDR3 contains 13 residues. The chain combines TRBV18 with TRBJ1-5, with 9 bases aligning to TRBD1. The receptor was derived from an adult with an advanced solid tumor such as melanoma, head and neck, liver or kidney cancer. Sample: CD4+ or CD8+ T cells sorted from blood, taken in a trial of the OX40 agonist ivuxolimab. As DNA, the CDR3 is TGTGCCAGCTCACGGACAGGGGATCAGCCCCAGCATTTT. It specifies CASSRTGDQPQHF.